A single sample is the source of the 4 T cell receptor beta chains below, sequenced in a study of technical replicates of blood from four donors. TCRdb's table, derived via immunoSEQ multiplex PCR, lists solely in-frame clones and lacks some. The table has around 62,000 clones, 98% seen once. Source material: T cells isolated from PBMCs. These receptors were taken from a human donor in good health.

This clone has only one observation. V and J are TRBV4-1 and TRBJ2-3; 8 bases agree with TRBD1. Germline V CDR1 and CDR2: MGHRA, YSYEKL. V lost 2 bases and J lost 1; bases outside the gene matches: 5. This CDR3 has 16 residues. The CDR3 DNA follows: TGCGCCAGCAGCCAATGGACAGGGTCTCGCACAGATACGCAGTATTTT. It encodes CASSQWTGSRTDTQYF.

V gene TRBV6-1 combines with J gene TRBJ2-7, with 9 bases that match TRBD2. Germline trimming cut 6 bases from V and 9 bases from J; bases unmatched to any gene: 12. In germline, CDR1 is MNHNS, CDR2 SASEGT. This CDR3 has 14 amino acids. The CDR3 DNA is TGTGCCAGCAGACTTGGGACTAGCCGAATGGGGCAGTACTTC. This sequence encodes CASRLGTSRMGQYF.

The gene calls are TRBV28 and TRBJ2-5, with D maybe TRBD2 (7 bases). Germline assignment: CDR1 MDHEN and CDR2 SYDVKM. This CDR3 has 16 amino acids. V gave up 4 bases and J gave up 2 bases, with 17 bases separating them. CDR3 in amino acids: CASSSYRGAGQETQYF. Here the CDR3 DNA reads TGTGCCAGCAGTTCTTATCGGGGGGCTGGGCAAGAGACCCAGTACTTC.

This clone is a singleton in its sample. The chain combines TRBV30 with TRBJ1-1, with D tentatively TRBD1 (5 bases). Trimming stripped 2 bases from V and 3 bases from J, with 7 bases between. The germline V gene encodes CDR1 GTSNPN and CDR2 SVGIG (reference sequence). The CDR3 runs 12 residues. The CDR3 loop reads CAWSLQDTEAFF. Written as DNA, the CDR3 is TGTGCCTGGAGTTTACAGGACACTGAAGCTTTCTTT.